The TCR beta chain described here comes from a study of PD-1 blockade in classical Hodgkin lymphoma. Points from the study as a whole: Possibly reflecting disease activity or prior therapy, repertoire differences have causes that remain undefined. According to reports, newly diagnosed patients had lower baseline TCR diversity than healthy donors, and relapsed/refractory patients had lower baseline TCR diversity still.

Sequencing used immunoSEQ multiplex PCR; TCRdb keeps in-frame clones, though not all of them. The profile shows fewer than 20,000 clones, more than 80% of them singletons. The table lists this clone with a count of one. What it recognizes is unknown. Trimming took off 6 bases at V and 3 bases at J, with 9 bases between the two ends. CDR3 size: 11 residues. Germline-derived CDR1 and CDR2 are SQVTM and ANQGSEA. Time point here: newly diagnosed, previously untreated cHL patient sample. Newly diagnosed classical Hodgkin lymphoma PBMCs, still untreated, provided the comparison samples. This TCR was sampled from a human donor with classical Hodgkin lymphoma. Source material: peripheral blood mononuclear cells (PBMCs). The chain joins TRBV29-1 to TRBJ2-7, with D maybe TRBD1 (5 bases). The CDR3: CSVTDSYEQYF. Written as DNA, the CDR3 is TGCAGCGTCACTGACAGCTACGAGCAGTACTTC.